The 4 T cell receptor beta chains given below trace back to one sample, sequenced in a study of CD8+CD57+ T cells in acquired aplastic anemia. According to the study, genomic DNA was the template for TCR beta VDJ and CDR3 profiling. TCRdb processed the reads anew with MiXCR; each CDR3 protein has one entry. Here the sample spans under 200,000 distinct CDR3 sequences, 64% being singletons. Input material: sorted CD4+, CD8+, or CD8+CD57+ T cells (not recorded which) from PBMCs. The receptors were gathered from a human donor with severe aplastic anemia or a healthy control (not recorded which).

This clonotype appeared a single time. The J gene is TRBJ1-1, the V gene TRBV25-1; 8 bases match TRBD1. V was pared by 3 bases and J by 1 base, with 4 bases of the junction left unmatched. This CDR3 has 15 residues. Germline V gene lookup returns CDR1 MGHDK and CDR2 SYGVNS. CDR3 nucleotides: TGTGCCAGCAGTGACCCCGGACAGGGGAACACTGAAGCTTTCTTT. It is translated as CASSDPGQGNTEAFF.

At least ten counts were recorded for this clonotype. The chain carries TRBV19 and TRBJ1-1; 9 bases map to TRBD1. In germline, CDR1 is LNHDA, CDR2 SQIVND (reference sequence). V was pared by 5 bases and J by 3 bases, with 4 bases of the junction left unmatched. The CDR3 runs 14 residues. Written as DNA, the CDR3 is TGTGCCAGTAGTTTACAGGGGGCCGACACTGAAGCTTTCTTT. Amino acids: CASSLQGADTEAFF.

On this clonotype: A read error may account for a junction end that differs from germline. The CDR3 DNA reads as TGCGCCAGCAGTCCGGGACACCCTAGTATCACTGAAGCCTTCTTT. The encoded protein is CASSPGHPSITEAFF. V and J are TRBV10-1 and TRBJ1-1, with a weak D call TRBD1 (6 bases). CDR3 size: 15 residues. Germline CDR1 reads WNHNN; CDR2 reads SYGVQD (reference sequence).

The chain has TRBV15 and TRBJ2-7; 11 nucleotides match TRBD1. The CDR3 totals 15 residues. Germline V gives CDR1 LNHNV, CDR2 YYDKDF (reference sequence). V shed 3 bases and J 5 bases; nucleotides not matched to a gene: 6. The CDR3 spells CATSRGTGGIHEQYF. DNA for the CDR3: TGTGCCACCAGCAGGGGGACAGGGGGTATTCACGAGCAGTACTTC.